This T cell receptor (beta chain) was retrieved from a study of cytomegalovirus exposure and HLA in healthy donors. The PCR employed 60 Vbeta primers together with 13 Jbeta primers. Using immunoSEQ multiplex PCR, the repertoire was profiled, and TCRdb retains in-frame clones only, with some absent. The clone table shows around 78,000 clones, with the ten largest holding 3.5% to 4%. The germline V and J ends were trimmed by 5 bases and 4 bases, with 17 bases remaining between them. The CDR3 length is 16 residues. Germline CDR1 SEHNR, CDR2 FQNEAQ (reference sequence). The V gene is TRBV7-9, the J gene TRBJ1-4; D unresolved. The sample comprised PBMCs. This TCR was recovered from a man younger than 35 in good health and CMV-seropositive. Here the CDR3 reads CASSLPQAELNEKLFF. Written as DNA, the CDR3 is TGTGCCAGCAGCCTACCTCAGGCAGAACTTAATGAAAAACTGTTTTTT.